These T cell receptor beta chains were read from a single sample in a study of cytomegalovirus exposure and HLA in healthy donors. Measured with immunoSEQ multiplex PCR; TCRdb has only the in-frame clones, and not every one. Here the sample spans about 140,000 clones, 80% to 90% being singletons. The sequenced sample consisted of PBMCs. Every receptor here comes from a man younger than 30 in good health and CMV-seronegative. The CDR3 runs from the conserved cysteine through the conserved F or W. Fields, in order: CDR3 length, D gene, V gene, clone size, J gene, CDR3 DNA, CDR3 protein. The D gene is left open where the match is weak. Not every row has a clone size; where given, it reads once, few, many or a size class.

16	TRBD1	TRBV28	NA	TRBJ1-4	TGTGCCAGCAGTTCCCCTGACAGGGTTGCTAATGAAAAACTGTTTTTT	CASSSPDRVANEKLFF
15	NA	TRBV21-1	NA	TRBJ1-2	TGTGCCAGCAGCAAAGTAAGGGGCCTCTACTATGGCTACACCTTC	CASSKVRGLYYGYTF
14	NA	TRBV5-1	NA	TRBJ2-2	TGCGCCAGCACCGGAGCCCTTTGGACCGGGGAGCTGTTTTTT	CASTGALWTGELFF
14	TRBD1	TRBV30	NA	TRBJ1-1	TGTGCCTGGAGTCCCGGGACAGGGAACACTGAAGCTTTCTTT	CAWSPGTGNTEAFF
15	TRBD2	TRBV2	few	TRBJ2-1	TGTGCCAGCAGTCCCGGGACTAGCGCCTACAATGAGCAGTTCTTC	CASSPGTSAYNEQFF
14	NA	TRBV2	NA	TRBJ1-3	TGTGCCAGCAGTCCAGACAGGCTAGGAAACACCATATATTTT	CASSPDRLGNTIYF
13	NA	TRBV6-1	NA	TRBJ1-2	TGTGCCAGCACTAAAACAGGGAACCATGGCTACACCTTC	CASTKTGNHGYTF
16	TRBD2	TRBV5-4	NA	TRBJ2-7	TGTGCCAGCAGCTTGGGTTTGCGGGAGGGCCTTTACGAGCAGTACTTC	CASSLGLREGLYEQYF
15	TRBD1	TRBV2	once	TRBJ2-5	TGTGCCAGCAGTTTCGACAGGGGTTTTATAGAGACCCAGTACTTC	CASSFDRGFIETQYF
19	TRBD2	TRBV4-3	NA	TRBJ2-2	TGCGCCAGCAGCCAGGTCGGGACTAGCGGGCGCGGTCTCACCGGGGAGCTGTTTTTT	CASSQVGTSGRGLTGELFF
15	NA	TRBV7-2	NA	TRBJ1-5	TGTGCCAGCAGCCCTGGGGGGATTAGCAATCAGCCCCAGCATTTT	CASSPGGISNQPQHF
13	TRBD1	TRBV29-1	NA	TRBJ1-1	TGCAGCGTAGACCAGGGGGCGTATAGTGAAGCTTTCTTT	CSVDQGAYSEAFF
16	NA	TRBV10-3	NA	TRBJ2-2	TGTGCCATCTCAAGGGGGAGGGCTTCGGAGACCGGGGAGCTGTTTTTT	CAISRGRASETGELFF
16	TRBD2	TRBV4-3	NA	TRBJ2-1	TGCGCCAGCAGCCCGGGACTAGCGGGAGGGGACAATGAGCAGTTCTTC	CASSPGLAGGDNEQFF
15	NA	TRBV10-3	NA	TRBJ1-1	TGTGCCATCAGTGAGGGGGCAGGGCGAGGTACTGAAGCTTTCTTT	CAISEGAGRGTEAFF